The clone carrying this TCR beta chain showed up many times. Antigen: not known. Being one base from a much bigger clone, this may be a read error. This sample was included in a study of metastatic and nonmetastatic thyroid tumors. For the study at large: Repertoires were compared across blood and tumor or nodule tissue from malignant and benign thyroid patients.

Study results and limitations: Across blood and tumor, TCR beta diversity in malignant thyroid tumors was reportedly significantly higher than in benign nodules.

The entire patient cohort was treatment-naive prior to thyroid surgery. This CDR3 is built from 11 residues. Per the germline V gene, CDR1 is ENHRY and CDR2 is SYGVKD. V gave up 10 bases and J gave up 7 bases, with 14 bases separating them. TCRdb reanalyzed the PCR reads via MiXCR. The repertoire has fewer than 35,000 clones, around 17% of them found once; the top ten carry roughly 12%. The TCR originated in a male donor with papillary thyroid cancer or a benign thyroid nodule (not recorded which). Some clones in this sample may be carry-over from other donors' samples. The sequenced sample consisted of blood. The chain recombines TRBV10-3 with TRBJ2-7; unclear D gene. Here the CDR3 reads CATGPALEQYF. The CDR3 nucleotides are TGTGCCACCGGACCAGCCCTGGAGCAGTACTTC.